This TCR beta chain was identified in a study of T-cell memory formation after mild COVID-19. General study findings and limits: Unconfirmed was the SARS-CoV-2 specificity of second-wave clones that peaked on day 37.

The CDR3 runs 15 residues. In germline, CDR1 is KGHSH, CDR2 LQKENI. Trimming took 2 bases from V and 1 from J, leaving 9 bases between them. 5'RACE primed from the constant segment yielded TCR alpha and TCR beta cDNA libraries bearing sample barcodes and UMIs. MiXCR, applied by TCRdb to the 5' RACE reads, yields one record per CDR3 protein. The sample has around 320,000 distinct CDR3 sequences; roughly an eighth are singletons. Only a few counts were recorded for this clonotype. Its target is not known. This sequence was found in a man aged 18-30 years who had mild COVID-19 (a few samples of this study predate the infection). Cell type and time point are not known. The sequenced sample was PBMCs or a T cell subset sorted from them (not recorded which). The gene calls are TRBV18 and TRBJ1-5; unclear D gene. Here the CDR3 reads CASSPWATSNQPQHF. The CDR3 DNA reads as TGTGCCAGCTCACCATGGGCTACAAGCAATCAGCCCCAGCATTTT.